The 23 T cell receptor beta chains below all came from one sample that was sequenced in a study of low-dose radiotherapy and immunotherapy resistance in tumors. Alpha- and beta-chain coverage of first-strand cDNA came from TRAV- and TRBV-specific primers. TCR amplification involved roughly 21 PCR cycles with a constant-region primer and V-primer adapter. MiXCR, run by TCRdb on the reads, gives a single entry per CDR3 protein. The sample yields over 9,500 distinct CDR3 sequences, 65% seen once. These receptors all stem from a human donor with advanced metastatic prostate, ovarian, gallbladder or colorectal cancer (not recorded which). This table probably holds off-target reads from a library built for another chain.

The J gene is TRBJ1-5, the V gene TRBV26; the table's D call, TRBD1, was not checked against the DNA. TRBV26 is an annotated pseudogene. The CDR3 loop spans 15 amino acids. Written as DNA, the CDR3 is TGTGCCAGCAGCAGACAGTCAGGGGTCTTTCAGCCCCAGCATTTT. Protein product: CASSRQSGVFQPQHF.

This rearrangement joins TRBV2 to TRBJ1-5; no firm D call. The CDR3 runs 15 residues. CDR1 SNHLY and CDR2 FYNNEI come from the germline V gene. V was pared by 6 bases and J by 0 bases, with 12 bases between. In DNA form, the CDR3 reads TGTGCCAGCAGAGATACACCTAATAGCAATCAGCCCCAGCATTTT. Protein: CASRDTPNSNQPQHF.

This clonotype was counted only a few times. The CDR3 DNA follows: TGTGCCAGCTCACCAGCAGGGGGGGAGACCCAGTACTTC. Encoded protein: CASSPAGGETQYF. The chain carries TRBV18 and TRBJ2-5, with D possibly TRBD1 on 7 matching bases. Looked up from germline, CDR1 is KGHSH and CDR2 is LQKENI. V was clipped by 2 bases and J by 5 bases, with 9 bases between them. CDR3 length: 13 residues.

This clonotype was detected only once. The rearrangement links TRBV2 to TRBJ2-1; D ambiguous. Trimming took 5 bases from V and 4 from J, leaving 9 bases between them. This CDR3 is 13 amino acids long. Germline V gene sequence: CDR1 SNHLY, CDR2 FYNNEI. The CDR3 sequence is CASSLLQYNEQFF. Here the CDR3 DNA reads TGTGCCAGCAGTCTCCTACAATACAATGAGCAGTTCTTC.

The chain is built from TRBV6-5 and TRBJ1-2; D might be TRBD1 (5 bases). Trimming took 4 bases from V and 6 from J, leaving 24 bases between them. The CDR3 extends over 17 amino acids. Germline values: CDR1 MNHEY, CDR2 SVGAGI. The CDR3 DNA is TGTGCCAGCAGTTTACGGGAGGGGACCGCGGCCCCCAATGGCTACACCTTC. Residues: CASSLREGTAAPNGYTF.

The CDR3 DNA follows: TGTGCCACCAGTGCCCCTGGAGGGTCTGAGACCCAGTACTTC. This sequence encodes CATSAPGGSETQYF. The V gene is TRBV24-1, the J gene TRBJ2-5, with D possibly being TRBD2 (6 bases). There are 14 residues in the CDR3. V lost 5 bases to trimming and J lost 5 bases, with 14 bases between them. Germline V gives CDR1 KGHDR, CDR2 SFDVKD.

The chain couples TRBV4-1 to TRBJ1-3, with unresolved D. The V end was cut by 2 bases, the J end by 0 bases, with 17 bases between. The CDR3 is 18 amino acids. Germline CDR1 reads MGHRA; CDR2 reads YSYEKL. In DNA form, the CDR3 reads TGCGCCAGCAGCCAACTACATATGGGTTTCCTCTCTGGAAACACCATATATTTT. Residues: CASSQLHMGFLSGNTIYF.

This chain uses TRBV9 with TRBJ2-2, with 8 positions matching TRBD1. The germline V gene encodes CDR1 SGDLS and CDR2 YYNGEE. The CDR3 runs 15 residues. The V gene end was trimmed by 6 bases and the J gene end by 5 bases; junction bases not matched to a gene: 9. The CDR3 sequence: CASTLTGDKTGELFF. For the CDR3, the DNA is TGTGCCAGCACGCTGACAGGGGATAAGACCGGGGAGCTGTTTTTT.

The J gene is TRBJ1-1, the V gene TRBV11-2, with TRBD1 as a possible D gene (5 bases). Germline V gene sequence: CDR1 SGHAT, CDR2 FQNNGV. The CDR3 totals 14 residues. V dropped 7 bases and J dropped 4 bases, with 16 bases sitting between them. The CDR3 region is CASTPFQGSTEAFF. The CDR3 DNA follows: TGTGCCAGCACCCCGTTCCAGGGAAGCACTGAAGCTTTCTTT.

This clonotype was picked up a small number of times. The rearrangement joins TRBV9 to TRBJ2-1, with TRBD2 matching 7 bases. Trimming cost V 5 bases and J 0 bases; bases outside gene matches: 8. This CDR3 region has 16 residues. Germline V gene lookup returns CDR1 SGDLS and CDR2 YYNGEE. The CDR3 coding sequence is TGTGCCAGCAGTATCCGGGGGGAAAACTCCTACAATGAGCAGTTCTTC. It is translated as CASSIRGENSYNEQFF.

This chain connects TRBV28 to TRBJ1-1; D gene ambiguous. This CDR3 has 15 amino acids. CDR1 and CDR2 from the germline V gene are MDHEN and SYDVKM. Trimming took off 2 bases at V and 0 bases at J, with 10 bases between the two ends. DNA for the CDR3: TGTGCCAGCAGTTTACCCCGGGCATTGAACACTGAAGCTTTCTTT. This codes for CASSLPRALNTEAFF.

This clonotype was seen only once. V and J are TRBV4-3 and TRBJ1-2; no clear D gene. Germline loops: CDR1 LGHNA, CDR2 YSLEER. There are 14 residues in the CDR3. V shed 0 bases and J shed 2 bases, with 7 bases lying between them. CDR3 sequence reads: CASSQDYLNYGYTF. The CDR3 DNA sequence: TGCGCCAGCAGCCAAGATTACTTAAACTATGGCTACACCTTC.

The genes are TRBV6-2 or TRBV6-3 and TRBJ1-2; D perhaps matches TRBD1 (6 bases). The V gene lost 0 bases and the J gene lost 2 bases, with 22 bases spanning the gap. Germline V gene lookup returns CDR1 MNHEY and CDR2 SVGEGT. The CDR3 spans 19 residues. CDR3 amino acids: CASSYSADVRAGANYGYTF. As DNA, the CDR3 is TGTGCCAGCAGTTACTCAGCCGACGTTCGGGCGGGGGCAAACTATGGCTACACCTTC.

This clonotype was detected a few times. As DNA, the CDR3 is TGCGCCAGCATCTACGGGAGTGGGGGTTCCTACAATGAGCAGTTCTTC. It codes for CASIYGSGGSYNEQFF. J is TRBJ2-1 and V is TRBV5-1; possible D gene TRBD2, 6 bases. CDR1 and CDR2 from the germline V gene are SGHRS and YFSETQ. The CDR3 consists of 16 residues. The V end was cut by 6 bases, the J end by 1 base, with 17 bases between.

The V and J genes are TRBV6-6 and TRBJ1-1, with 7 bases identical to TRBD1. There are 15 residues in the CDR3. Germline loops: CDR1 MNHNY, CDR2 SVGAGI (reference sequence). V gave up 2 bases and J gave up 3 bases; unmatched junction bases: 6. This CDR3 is CASSYEQGPDTEAFF. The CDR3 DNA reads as TGTGCCAGCAGTTACGAACAGGGGCCAGACACTGAAGCTTTCTTT.

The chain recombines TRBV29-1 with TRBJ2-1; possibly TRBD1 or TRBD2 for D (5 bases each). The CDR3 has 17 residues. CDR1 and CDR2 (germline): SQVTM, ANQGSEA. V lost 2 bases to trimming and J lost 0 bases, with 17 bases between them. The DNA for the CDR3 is TGCAGCGTTGAAAGACCGTGGGGCGCGGGCTCCTACAATGAGCAGTTCTTC. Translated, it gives CSVERPWGAGSYNEQFF.

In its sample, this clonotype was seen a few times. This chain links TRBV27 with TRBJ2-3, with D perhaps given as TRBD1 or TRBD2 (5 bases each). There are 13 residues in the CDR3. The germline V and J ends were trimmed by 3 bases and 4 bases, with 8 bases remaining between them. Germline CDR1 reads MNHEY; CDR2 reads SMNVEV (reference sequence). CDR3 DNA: TGTGCCAGCAGTTTCGGGGACGCAGATACGCAGTATTTT. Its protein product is CASSFGDADTQYF.

DNA of the CDR3: TGCGCCAGCAGCGCCGGGACAGGGAACACCTTCGGAAACACCATATATTTT. Translated, it gives CASSAGTGNTFGNTIYF. V and J are TRBV5-1 and TRBJ1-3, with TRBD1 matching 9 bases. CDR1 and CDR2 (germline): SGHRS, YFSETQ. The CDR3 consists of 17 residues. The V and J ends lost 4 bases and 4 bases, in that order; junction bases with no gene match: 12. The full variable domain, rest sourced from reference TRBV5-1 and TRBJ1-3, is KAGVTQTPRYLIKTRGQQVTLSCSPISGHRSVSWYQQTPGQGLQFLFEYFSETQRNKGNFPGRFSGRQFSNSRSEMNVSTLELGDSALYLCASSAGTGNTFGNTIYFGEGSWLTVV.

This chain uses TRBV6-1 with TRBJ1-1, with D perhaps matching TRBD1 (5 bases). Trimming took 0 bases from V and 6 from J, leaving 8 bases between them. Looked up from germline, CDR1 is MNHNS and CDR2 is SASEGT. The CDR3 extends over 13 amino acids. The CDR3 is CASSEAYRPEAFF. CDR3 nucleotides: TGTGCCAGCAGTGAAGCATACAGGCCTGAAGCTTTCTTT.

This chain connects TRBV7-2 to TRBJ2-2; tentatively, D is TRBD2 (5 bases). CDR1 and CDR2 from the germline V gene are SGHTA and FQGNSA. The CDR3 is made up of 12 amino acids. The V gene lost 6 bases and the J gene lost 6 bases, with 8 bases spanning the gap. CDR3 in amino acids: CASRRVAGELFF. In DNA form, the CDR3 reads TGTGCCAGCAGGAGGGTGGCCGGGGAGCTGTTTTTT.

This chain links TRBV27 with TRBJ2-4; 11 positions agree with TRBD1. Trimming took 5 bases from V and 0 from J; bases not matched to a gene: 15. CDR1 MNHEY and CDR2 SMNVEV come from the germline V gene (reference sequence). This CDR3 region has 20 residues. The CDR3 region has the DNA TGTGCCAGCAGTCCCCCGAACCGGGACAGGGGGAGCCTAGCCAAAAACATTCAGTACTTC. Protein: CASSPPNRDRGSLAKNIQYF.

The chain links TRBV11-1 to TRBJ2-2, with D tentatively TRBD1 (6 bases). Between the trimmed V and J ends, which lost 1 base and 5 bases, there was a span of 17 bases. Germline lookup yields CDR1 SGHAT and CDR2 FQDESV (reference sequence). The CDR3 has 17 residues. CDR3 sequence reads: CASSLDYRVRVTGELFF. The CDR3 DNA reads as TGTGCCAGCAGCTTAGACTACAGGGTCAGGGTGACCGGGGAGCTGTTTTTT.

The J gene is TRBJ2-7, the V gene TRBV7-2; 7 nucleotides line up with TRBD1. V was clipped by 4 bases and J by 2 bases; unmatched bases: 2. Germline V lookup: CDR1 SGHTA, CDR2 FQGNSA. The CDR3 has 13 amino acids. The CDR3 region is CASSYTGAYEQYF. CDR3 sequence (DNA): TGTGCCAGCAGCTACACAGGGGCCTACGAGCAGTACTTC.